The rows below give T cell receptor beta chains drawn from one sample of a study of shared clonotypes between healthy human individuals. The protocol was immunoSEQ multiplex PCR, while the TCRdb copy is restricted to in-frame clones and leaves out a portion. Here the sample spans millions of clones, approximately 95% being singletons. The sample consisted of naive CD4+ T cells from PBMCs. These receptors were taken from a man younger than 35 in good health. Some clones in this sample may be carry-over from other donors' samples. Each CDR3 is given without its conserved first and last residue. The order of the fields is V gene, J gene, CDR3 protein.

v_gene: TRBV27
j_gene: TRBJ2-2
CDR3aa: ASSLGSRGRTGELF

v_gene: TRBV30
j_gene: TRBJ2-3
CDR3aa: AWSGVLAGTDTQY

v_gene: TRBV20-1
j_gene: TRBJ2-3
CDR3aa: SAPSRDTQY

v_gene: TRBV2
j_gene: TRBJ2-5
CDR3aa: ASRAGGATRQETQY

v_gene: TRBV7-3
j_gene: TRBJ2-5
CDR3aa: ASSFDSSGLGTQY

v_gene: TRBV5-1
j_gene: TRBJ2-7
CDR3aa: ASSLGNTDSYEQY

v_gene: TRBV18
j_gene: TRBJ2-7
CDR3aa: ASSPGPTSYEQY

v_gene: TRBV6-1
j_gene: TRBJ2-1
CDR3aa: ASTRDLYNEQF

v_gene: TRBV5-1
j_gene: TRBJ2-7
CDR3aa: ASSSGERADLRYEQY

v_gene: TRBV10-3
j_gene: TRBJ2-1
CDR3aa: ATTGTGDYDEQF

v_gene: TRBV19
j_gene: TRBJ1-1
CDR3aa: ASRTLNTEAF

v_gene: TRBV7-6
j_gene: TRBJ1-4
CDR3aa: ASSSGGQYEKLF

v_gene: TRBV28
j_gene: TRBJ2-7
CDR3aa: ASSRGPSEQY

v_gene: TRBV5-5
j_gene: TRBJ2-7
CDR3aa: ASSPLAVYSYEQY

v_gene: TRBV10-3
j_gene: TRBJ2-7
CDR3aa: AISESGDEQY

v_gene: TRBV5-1
j_gene: TRBJ1-1
CDR3aa: ASSLIIGQNTEAF

v_gene: TRBV19
j_gene: TRBJ2-7
CDR3aa: ASGHPRSGSRN

v_gene: TRBV2
j_gene: TRBJ1-4
CDR3aa: ASSSRGGEKLF

v_gene: TRBV4-1
j_gene: TRBJ2-2
CDR3aa: ASSPGDTLRRVTGELF

v_gene: TRBV9
j_gene: TRBJ1-4
CDR3aa: ASSVETGTGSRKLF

v_gene: TRBV19
j_gene: TRBJ1-3
CDR3aa: ASSIFGGRPSGNTIY

v_gene: TRBV28
j_gene: TRBJ2-7
CDR3aa: ASRIDRRDYEQY

v_gene: TRBV19
j_gene: TRBJ2-1
CDR3aa: ASSRLYRDYYNEQF

v_gene: TRBV15
j_gene: TRBJ1-1
CDR3aa: ATSVNKNTEAF

v_gene: TRBV7-2
j_gene: TRBJ1-2
CDR3aa: ASSLIRDSTFGYT

v_gene: TRBV7-2
j_gene: TRBJ2-1
CDR3aa: ASSLDAGRILNNEQF

v_gene: TRBV28
j_gene: TRBJ1-3
CDR3aa: ASSPSGNTIY

v_gene: TRBV28
j_gene: TRBJ2-1
CDR3aa: ASSRPGTPSYNEQF

v_gene: TRBV5-1
j_gene: TRBJ2-3
CDR3aa: ASSPGPTDTQY

v_gene: TRBV7-2
j_gene: TRBJ2-7
CDR3aa: ASSLGPQSGNRDEQY

v_gene: TRBV5-1
j_gene: TRBJ2-1
CDR3aa: ASSLAQVPYNEQF

v_gene: TRBV4-2
j_gene: TRBJ2-1
CDR3aa: ASSPGGYNEQF

v_gene: TRBV9
j_gene: TRBJ2-1
CDR3aa: ASSVVAGGSAYNEQF

v_gene: TRBV10-3
j_gene: TRBJ1-1
CDR3aa: AITVGDEAF

v_gene: TRBV28
j_gene: TRBJ2-4
CDR3aa: ASSRGQGGSKNIQY

v_gene: TRBV30
j_gene: TRBJ2-1
CDR3aa: AWSEQKGEQF

v_gene: TRBV5-8
j_gene: TRBJ2-4
CDR3aa: ASRPRGNIQY

v_gene: TRBV30
j_gene: TRBJ2-2
CDR3aa: AWRLVAGSNTGELF

v_gene: TRBV18
j_gene: TRBJ2-3
CDR3aa: ASSPILAVSTDTQY

v_gene: TRBV13
j_gene: TRBJ2-1
CDR3aa: ASSIRRNQQF

v_gene: TRBV7-3
j_gene: TRBJ1-1
CDR3aa: ASSLWVIKGTTEAF

v_gene: TRBV7-2
j_gene: TRBJ2-4
CDR3aa: ASSQGLGNIQY

v_gene: TRBV5-4
j_gene: TRBJ1-1
CDR3aa: ASRGGSQGNTEAF

v_gene: TRBV5-1
j_gene: TRBJ2-1
CDR3aa: ASSFPSGRALSNEQF

v_gene: TRBV11-3
j_gene: TRBJ2-7
CDR3aa: ASSARGDADEQY

v_gene: TRBV5-4
j_gene: TRBJ1-1
CDR3aa: ASSLSPAGRANTEAF

v_gene: TRBV28
j_gene: TRBJ2-3
CDR3aa: ASSLPPTPDTQY

v_gene: TRBV9
j_gene: TRBJ2-7
CDR3aa: ASSTGQGTREQY

v_gene: TRBV6-1
j_gene: TRBJ1-5
CDR3aa: ASSEAGPGKNQPQH

v_gene: TRBV11-2
j_gene: TRBJ2-5
CDR3aa: ASSLRDRGQETQY